This T cell receptor beta chain appears in the sequencing data of a study of vaccination and CD4 T cells after COVID-19. Study-level background: The convalescents, six males and four females, included two who were Hispanic.

Treatment indicated: approximately nine-day PBMC culture with coronavirus spike peptide pools or control peptides (ViraFEST assay). Expansion of antigen-specific T cells with peptide pools by ViraFEST preceded sequencing of TCRs. The assay that was used to sequence DNA from cultured CD4+ T cells was the Oncomine TCR Beta short-read assay. The template was genomic DNA from cultured CD4+ T cells. TCRdb reprocessed the PCR reads via MiXCR and lists one record per CDR3 protein. The repertoire holds around 17,000 distinct CDR3 sequences, with around 40% as singletons. As regards this clonotype: Its matching antigen is unknown.

The receptor was isolated from a human donor who received a COVID-19 vaccine. The sequencing used CD4+ T cells from blood, cultured in vitro, collected before SARS-CoV-2 vaccination.

CDR3 loop: CASRRAGGGQETQYF. CDR3 bases: TGTGCCAGCAGACGGGCGGGGGGGGGCCAAGAGACCCAGTACTTC. This chain joins TRBV2 and TRBJ2-5; 9 bases fit TRBD2. The CDR3 runs 15 residues. V shed 6 bases and J 1 base; nucleotides not matched to a gene: 6. Germline V lookup: CDR1 SNHLY, CDR2 FYNNEI.